This T cell receptor (beta chain) is drawn from a study of technical replicates of blood from a few donors. The assay was immunoSEQ multiplex PCR, and TCRdb's table has in-frame clones only and misses some. The top ten clones hold 0.25% to 0.3% of a sample with more than 90,000 clones, approximately 95% of them seen once. The CDR3 loop spans 15 amino acids. Germline V gives CDR1 LNHDA, CDR2 SQIVND (reference sequence). Between the trimmed V and J ends, which lost 4 bases and 3 bases, there was a span of 13 bases. J is TRBJ1-5 and V is TRBV19; no clear D. Sample: T cells isolated from PBMCs. The clonotype originates from a human donor in good health. The CDR3 DNA is TGTGCCAGTAGTACCTGGGAGGGTATCAATCAGCCCCAGCATTTT. It is translated as CASSTWEGINQPQHF.